A few counts support the clone carrying this TCR beta chain. As yet, its antigen is unknown. The sample carries other DNA sequences with the same CDR3. The sample belongs to a study of shared clonotypes between healthy human individuals. At the level of the study: Donors consisted of a couple of women and a few men between 18 and 49. Study-wide results and limits: Several donors shared around 5.2% of their naive CD4 clonotypes. Memory subsets generally showed lower estimated richness than naive subsets.

Data came from immunoSEQ multiplex PCR; TCRdb stores just in-frame clones and leaves some out. The sample yields approximately 640,000 clones, around 72% seen once. CDR1 and CDR2 from the germline V gene are WSHSY and SAAADI. CDR3 length equals 14 residues. Trimming pared 0 bases from V and 1 base from J, leaving 6 bases between. This clonotype was sampled from a woman in her thirties in good health. The chain joins TRBV10-2 to TRBJ1-1; no definite D call. Sequences were obtained from memory CD4+ T cells sorted from blood. Subset denoted: CD45RA-negative fraction. In DNA form, the CDR3 reads TGCGCCAGCAGTGAGTCGAAAGAGAACACTGAAGCTTTCTTT. This codes for CASSESKENTEAFF.